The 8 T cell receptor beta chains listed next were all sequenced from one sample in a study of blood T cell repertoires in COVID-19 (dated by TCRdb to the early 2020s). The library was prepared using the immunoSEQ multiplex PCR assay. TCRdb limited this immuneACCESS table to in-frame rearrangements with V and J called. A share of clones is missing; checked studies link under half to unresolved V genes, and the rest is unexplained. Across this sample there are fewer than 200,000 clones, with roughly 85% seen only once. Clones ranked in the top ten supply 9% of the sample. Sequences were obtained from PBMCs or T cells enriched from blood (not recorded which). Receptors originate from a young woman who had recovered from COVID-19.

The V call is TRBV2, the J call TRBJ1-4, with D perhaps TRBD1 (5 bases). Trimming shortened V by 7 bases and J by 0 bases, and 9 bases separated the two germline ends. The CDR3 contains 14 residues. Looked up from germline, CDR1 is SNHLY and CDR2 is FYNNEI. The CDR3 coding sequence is TGTGCCAGCAAGGCAGGGCCAACTAATGAAAAACTGTTTTTT. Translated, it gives CASKAGPTNEKLFF.

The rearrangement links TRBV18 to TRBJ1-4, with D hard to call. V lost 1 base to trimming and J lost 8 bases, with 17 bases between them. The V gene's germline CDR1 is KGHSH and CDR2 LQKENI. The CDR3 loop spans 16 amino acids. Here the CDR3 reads CASSPRLFRTTEKLFF. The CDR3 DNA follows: TGTGCCAGCTCACCACGATTGTTTAGGACTACCGAAAAACTGTTTTTT.

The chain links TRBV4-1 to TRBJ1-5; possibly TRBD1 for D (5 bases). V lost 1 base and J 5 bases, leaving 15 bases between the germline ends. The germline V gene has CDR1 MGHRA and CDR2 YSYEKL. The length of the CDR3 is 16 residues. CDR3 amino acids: CASSQVAFEGDQPQHF. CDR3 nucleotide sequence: TGCGCCAGCAGCCAAGTTGCCTTCGAAGGGGATCAGCCCCAGCATTTT.

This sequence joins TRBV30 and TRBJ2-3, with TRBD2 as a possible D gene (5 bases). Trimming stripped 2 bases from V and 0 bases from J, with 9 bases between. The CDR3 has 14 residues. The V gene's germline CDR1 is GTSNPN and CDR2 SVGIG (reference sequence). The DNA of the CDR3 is TGTGCCTGGAGTAAACGGAGGAGCACAGATACGCAGTATTTT. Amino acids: CAWSKRRSTDTQYF.

The CDR3 is CASSWTAFNQPQHF. The CDR3 region has the DNA TGTGCCAGCAGTTGGACAGCCTTCAATCAGCCCCAGCATTTT. The V call is TRBV7-2, the J call TRBJ1-5, with D maybe TRBD1 (6 bases). V was cut by 6 bases and J by 3 bases, with 12 bases left in between. CDR1 SGHTA and CDR2 FQGNSA come from the germline V gene. The CDR3 has 14 amino acids.

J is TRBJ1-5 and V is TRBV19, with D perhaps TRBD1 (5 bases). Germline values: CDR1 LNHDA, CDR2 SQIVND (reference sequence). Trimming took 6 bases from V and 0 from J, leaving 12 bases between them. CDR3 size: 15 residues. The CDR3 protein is CASSLGVYSNQPQHF. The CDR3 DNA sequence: TGTGCCAGTAGCCTAGGGGTTTATAGCAATCAGCCCCAGCATTTT.

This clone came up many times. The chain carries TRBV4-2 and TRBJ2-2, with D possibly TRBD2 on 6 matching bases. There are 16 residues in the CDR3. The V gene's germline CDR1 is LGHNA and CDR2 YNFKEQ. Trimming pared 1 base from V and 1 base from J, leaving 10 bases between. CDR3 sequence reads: CASSQVSGENTGELFF. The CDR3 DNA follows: TGTGCCAGCAGCCAAGTGTCGGGGGAGAACACCGGGGAGCTGTTTTTT.

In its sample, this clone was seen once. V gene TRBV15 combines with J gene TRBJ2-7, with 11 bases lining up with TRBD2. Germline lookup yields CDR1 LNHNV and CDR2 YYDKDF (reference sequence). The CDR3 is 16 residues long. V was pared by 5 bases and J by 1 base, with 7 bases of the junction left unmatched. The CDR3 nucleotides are TGTGCCACCAGCGGGTTACTAGCGGGGGCATCCTACGAGCAGTACTTC. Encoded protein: CATSGLLAGASYEQYF.